A selection of T cell receptor beta chains follows, all from one sample in a study of blood T cell repertoires in COVID-19. Using immunoSEQ multiplex PCR, the repertoire was profiled, and TCRdb retains in-frame clones only, with some absent. The data show fewer than 150,000 clones, with 88% seen just once and over 9.5% held by the top ten. The sample consisted of peripheral blood. These receptor sequences come from a man in his fifties or sixties with active or convalescent COVID-19. The CDR3 runs from the conserved cysteine through the conserved F or W. The order of the fields is D gene, J gene, clone size, V gene, CDR3 protein, CDR3 DNA. The D gene is left open where the match is weak. Some rows have no size entry. The others give once, few or many, or a class for an expanded clone.

d_call: NA; j_call: TRBJ2-1; clone_size: NA; v_call: TRBV11-2; cdr3_aa: CASSPDSLGNEQFF; cdr3_nt: TGTGCCAGCAGCCCCGACAGCCTGGGCAATGAGCAGTTCTTC
d_call: NA; j_call: TRBJ1-4; clone_size: NA; v_call: TRBV18; cdr3_aa: CASSLGREGGKLFF; cdr3_nt: TGTGCCAGCTCACTTGGGAGGGAAGGAGGAAAACTGTTTTTT
d_call: NA; j_call: TRBJ2-7; clone_size: NA; v_call: TRBV30; cdr3_aa: CAWLKAWRRSSYEQYF; cdr3_nt: TGTGCCTGGCTAAAGGCGTGGCGGAGGAGCTCCTACGAGCAGTACTTC
d_call: NA; j_call: TRBJ1-1; clone_size: NA; v_call: TRBV29-1; cdr3_aa: CSTGRNTEAFF; cdr3_nt: TGCAGCACGGGGCGGAACACTGAAGCTTTCTTT
d_call: NA; j_call: TRBJ1-5; clone_size: NA; v_call: TRBV6-1; cdr3_aa: CASSEAVGWGQGNQPQHF; cdr3_nt: TGTGCCAGCAGTGAAGCAGTAGGTTGGGGGCAAGGCAATCAGCCCCAGCATTTT
d_call: NA; j_call: TRBJ2-1; clone_size: once; v_call: TRBV6-5; cdr3_aa: CASEGRAYNEQFF; cdr3_nt: TGTGCCAGCGAGGGTAGAGCCTACAATGAGCAGTTCTTC
d_call: NA; j_call: TRBJ2-7; clone_size: NA; v_call: TRBV5-6; cdr3_aa: CASRNDRGGINEQYF; cdr3_nt: TGTGCCAGCAGAAATGACAGGGGAGGGATTAACGAGCAGTACTTC
d_call: TRBD1; j_call: TRBJ2-1; clone_size: NA; v_call: TRBV7-2; cdr3_aa: CASSPRDRVNNEQFF; cdr3_nt: TGTGCCAGCAGCCCCCGGGACAGGGTGAACAATGAGCAGTTCTTC
d_call: TRBD1; j_call: TRBJ1-3; clone_size: NA; v_call: TRBV18; cdr3_aa: CASSPKQGVGNTIYF; cdr3_nt: TGTGCCAGCTCACCGAAACAGGGGGTTGGAAACACCATATATTTT
d_call: TRBD1; j_call: TRBJ1-4; clone_size: NA; v_call: TRBV7-9; cdr3_aa: CASSSGQGREKLFF; cdr3_nt: TGTGCCAGCAGCTCCGGACAGGGTCGAGAAAAACTGTTTTTT
d_call: NA; j_call: TRBJ2-3; clone_size: NA; v_call: TRBV30; cdr3_aa: CAWSVQGGFNTQYF; cdr3_nt: TGTGCCTGGAGTGTACAAGGAGGGTTTAATACGCAGTATTTT
d_call: TRBD1; j_call: TRBJ2-7; clone_size: few; v_call: TRBV28; cdr3_aa: CASTSGTGHEQYF; cdr3_nt: TGTGCCAGCACTTCCGGGACAGGGCACGAGCAGTACTTC
d_call: TRBD1; j_call: TRBJ2-3; clone_size: NA; v_call: TRBV5-1; cdr3_aa: CASSLGTGGTDTQYF; cdr3_nt: TGCGCCAGCAGCCTCGGGACAGGGGGCACAGATACGCAGTATTTT
d_call: NA; j_call: TRBJ2-7; clone_size: NA; v_call: TRBV18; cdr3_aa: CASSPSQTYEQYF; cdr3_nt: TGTGCCAGCTCACCATCCCAAACCTACGAGCAGTACTTC
d_call: TRBD1; j_call: TRBJ1-2; clone_size: NA; v_call: TRBV19; cdr3_aa: CASSIMGQGYTF; cdr3_nt: TGTGCCAGTAGTATAATGGGACAGGGCTACACCTTC
d_call: NA; j_call: TRBJ1-5; clone_size: NA; v_call: TRBV12-3/TRBV12-4; cdr3_aa: CASSSGDRRPQHF; cdr3_nt: TGTGCCAGCAGTTCCGGGGATAGGCGGCCCCAGCATTTT
d_call: NA; j_call: TRBJ2-1; clone_size: NA; v_call: TRBV5-1; cdr3_aa: CASNGGGTNNEQFF; cdr3_nt: TGCGCCAGCAACGGCGGAGGCACCAACAATGAGCAGTTCTTC
d_call: NA; j_call: TRBJ1-2; clone_size: NA; v_call: TRBV9; cdr3_aa: CASSVAGGSYGYTF; cdr3_nt: TGTGCCAGCAGCGTAGCGGGAGGGTCCTATGGCTACACCTTC
d_call: TRBD1; j_call: TRBJ1-2; clone_size: few; v_call: TRBV3-1/TRBV3-2; cdr3_aa: CASSQGGAKRGLAYGYTF; cdr3_nt: TGTGCCAGCAGCCAAGGAGGGGCGAAAAGGGGGCTTGCCTATGGCTACACCTTC
d_call: TRBD2; j_call: TRBJ2-5; clone_size: NA; v_call: TRBV5-1; cdr3_aa: CASSPGGMETQYF; cdr3_nt: TGCGCCAGCAGCCCCGGGGGGATGGAGACCCAGTACTTC
d_call: NA; j_call: TRBJ2-3; clone_size: NA; v_call: TRBV6-1; cdr3_aa: CASSEWAGISTDTQYF; cdr3_nt: TGTGCCAGCAGTGAATGGGCCGGGATAAGCACAGATACGCAGTATTTT
d_call: TRBD1; j_call: TRBJ2-7; clone_size: NA; v_call: TRBV5-1; cdr3_aa: CASSARQGALEQYF; cdr3_nt: TGCGCCAGCAGCGCCAGACAGGGGGCGCTCGAGCAGTACTTC
d_call: TRBD2; j_call: TRBJ2-7; clone_size: NA; v_call: TRBV18; cdr3_aa: CASSPPPSGYEQYF; cdr3_nt: TGTGCCAGCTCACCACCGCCTAGCGGCTACGAGCAGTACTTC
d_call: NA; j_call: TRBJ2-3; clone_size: NA; v_call: TRBV20-1; cdr3_aa: CSARADTQYF; cdr3_nt: TGCAGTGCCCGAGCAGATACGCAGTATTTT
d_call: TRBD2; j_call: TRBJ2-3; clone_size: NA; v_call: TRBV27; cdr3_aa: CASSRQGKTSGASTDTQYF; cdr3_nt: TGTGCCAGCAGCAGACAGGGGAAGACTAGCGGGGCTAGCACAGATACGCAGTATTTT
d_call: NA; j_call: TRBJ2-6; clone_size: NA; v_call: TRBV6-5; cdr3_aa: CASSYGRTPGANVLTF; cdr3_nt: TGTGCCAGCAGTTACGGGAGAACCCCTGGGGCCAACGTCCTGACTTTC
d_call: TRBD2; j_call: TRBJ2-7; clone_size: once; v_call: TRBV6-5; cdr3_aa: CASSYLGASGSHEQYF; cdr3_nt: TGTGCCAGCAGTTACCTGGGGGCTAGCGGGAGCCACGAGCAGTACTTC
d_call: NA; j_call: TRBJ2-6; clone_size: NA; v_call: TRBV7-3; cdr3_aa: CASSPGGGANVLTF; cdr3_nt: TGTGCCAGCAGCCCAGGAGGTGGGGCCAACGTCCTGACTTTC
d_call: TRBD2; j_call: TRBJ2-3; clone_size: NA; v_call: TRBV7-8; cdr3_aa: CASSPLAGAGTDTQYF; cdr3_nt: TGTGCCAGCAGCCCCTTAGCGGGAGCGGGGACAGATACGCAGTATTTT
d_call: TRBD1; j_call: TRBJ1-2; clone_size: NA; v_call: TRBV28; cdr3_aa: CASSAEQGVGGYTF; cdr3_nt: TGTGCCAGCAGTGCGGAGCAGGGGGTAGGAGGCTACACCTTC
d_call: NA; j_call: TRBJ2-7; clone_size: NA; v_call: TRBV2; cdr3_aa: CASSETGIYEQYF; cdr3_nt: TGTGCCAGCAGTGAAACAGGGATCTACGAGCAGTACTTC
d_call: TRBD1; j_call: TRBJ1-5; clone_size: NA; v_call: TRBV6-2/TRBV6-3; cdr3_aa: CASSSWGDRVYIQPQHF; cdr3_nt: TGTGCCAGCAGTTCCTGGGGGGACAGGGTCTATATTCAGCCCCAGCATTTT
d_call: TRBD1; j_call: TRBJ1-2; clone_size: NA; v_call: TRBV6-1; cdr3_aa: CASSEDAGGYGYTF; cdr3_nt: TGTGCCAGCAGTGAAGACGCAGGGGGCTATGGCTACACCTTC
d_call: TRBD2; j_call: TRBJ2-7; clone_size: NA; v_call: TRBV11-2; cdr3_aa: CASGGGSSYEQYF; cdr3_nt: TGTGCCTCCGGGGGGGGGAGCTCCTACGAGCAGTACTTC
d_call: NA; j_call: TRBJ1-5; clone_size: NA; v_call: TRBV30; cdr3_aa: CAWSVRRGQPQHF; cdr3_nt: TGTGCCTGGAGTGTACGGCGGGGACAGCCCCAGCATTTT
d_call: NA; j_call: TRBJ2-5; clone_size: NA; v_call: TRBV7-9; cdr3_aa: CASSLVTIKETQYF; cdr3_nt: TGTGCCAGCAGCTTAGTGACTATTAAAGAGACCCAGTACTTC
d_call: TRBD2; j_call: TRBJ2-1; clone_size: NA; v_call: TRBV7-9; cdr3_aa: CASSPGLAGAENEQFF; cdr3_nt: TGTGCCAGCAGTCCGGGACTAGCGGGAGCTGAGAATGAGCAGTTCTTC
d_call: NA; j_call: TRBJ1-1; clone_size: few; v_call: TRBV28; cdr3_aa: CASSPPFPDRNTEAFF; cdr3_nt: TGTGCCAGCAGTCCACCCTTCCCGGACAGGAACACTGAAGCTTTCTTT
d_call: TRBD2; j_call: TRBJ2-7; clone_size: NA; v_call: TRBV19; cdr3_aa: CASSTLAGVTYEQYF; cdr3_nt: TGTGCCAGTAGTACACTAGCGGGAGTCACCTACGAGCAGTACTTC
d_call: TRBD1; j_call: TRBJ2-1; clone_size: few; v_call: TRBV5-1; cdr3_aa: CASSWGQGWLHEQFF; cdr3_nt: TGCGCCAGCAGCTGGGGACAGGGTTGGTTACATGAGCAGTTCTTC
d_call: NA; j_call: TRBJ2-2; clone_size: NA; v_call: TRBV27; cdr3_aa: CASSPPYTGELFF; cdr3_nt: TGTGCCAGCAGTCCCCCTTACACCGGGGAGCTGTTTTTT
d_call: NA; j_call: TRBJ1-6; clone_size: few; v_call: TRBV21-1; cdr3_aa: CASSKATGGESPLHF; cdr3_nt: TGTGCCAGCAGCAAAGCTACAGGGGGGGAATCACCCCTCCACTTT
d_call: NA; j_call: TRBJ2-3; clone_size: NA; v_call: TRBV30; cdr3_aa: CAWMVGSGTQYF; cdr3_nt: TGTGCCTGGATGGTCGGGTCGGGTACGCAGTATTTT
d_call: TRBD1; j_call: TRBJ2-3; clone_size: NA; v_call: TRBV11-3; cdr3_aa: CASSGGQGIDTQYF; cdr3_nt: TGTGCCAGCAGCGGGGGACAGGGAATAGATACGCAGTATTTT
d_call: TRBD2; j_call: TRBJ2-6; clone_size: NA; v_call: TRBV19; cdr3_aa: CASSTARAGATGANVLTF; cdr3_nt: TGTGCCAGTAGTACCGCTCGAGCGGGAGCGACTGGGGCCAACGTCCTGACTTTC
d_call: TRBD2; j_call: TRBJ2-3; clone_size: NA; v_call: TRBV6-2/TRBV6-3; cdr3_aa: CASSYPNRLAASGGDTQYF; cdr3_nt: TGTGCCAGCAGTTACCCTAATAGACTAGCGGCGAGCGGTGGAGATACGCAGTATTTT
d_call: TRBD1; j_call: TRBJ2-7; clone_size: NA; v_call: TRBV29-1; cdr3_aa: CSVEVTGTGYEQYF; cdr3_nt: TGCAGCGTTGAGGTAACCGGGACAGGCTACGAGCAGTACTTC
d_call: TRBD2; j_call: TRBJ2-1; clone_size: NA; v_call: TRBV7-8; cdr3_aa: CASSPGLAGGRGEQFF; cdr3_nt: TGTGCCAGCAGCCCGGGGCTAGCGGGAGGGCGGGGTGAGCAGTTCTTC
d_call: TRBD2; j_call: TRBJ2-4; clone_size: NA; v_call: TRBV27; cdr3_aa: CASSLFVSGRGGAKNIQYF; cdr3_nt: TGTGCCAGCAGTTTGTTTGTTAGCGGGAGGGGGGGAGCCAAAAACATTCAGTACTTC
d_call: TRBD2; j_call: TRBJ2-1; clone_size: NA; v_call: TRBV24-1; cdr3_aa: CATSDSFGRAPGNEQFF; cdr3_nt: TGTGCCACCAGTGATTCTTTCGGGAGGGCCCCAGGCAATGAGCAGTTCTTC
d_call: TRBD1; j_call: TRBJ1-5; clone_size: once; v_call: TRBV11-2; cdr3_aa: CASSPGTGRSQPQHF; cdr3_nt: TGTGCCAGCAGCCCAGGGACAGGGAGAAGTCAGCCCCAGCATTTT
d_call: NA; j_call: TRBJ2-3; clone_size: once; v_call: TRBV29-1; cdr3_aa: CSVASSADTQYF; cdr3_nt: TGCAGCGTTGCGTCTAGCGCAGATACGCAGTATTTT
d_call: NA; j_call: TRBJ1-5; clone_size: once; v_call: TRBV5-1; cdr3_aa: CASSLGSGADQPQHF; cdr3_nt: TGCGCCAGCAGCTTGGGCTCTGGGGCGGATCAGCCCCAGCATTTT
d_call: NA; j_call: TRBJ1-1; clone_size: NA; v_call: TRBV14; cdr3_aa: CASSPHRDTEAFF; cdr3_nt: TGTGCCAGCAGCCCCCACCGGGACACTGAAGCTTTCTTT
d_call: TRBD2; j_call: TRBJ2-7; clone_size: NA; v_call: TRBV28; cdr3_aa: CASSPWTSGSHEQYF; cdr3_nt: TGTGCCAGCAGTCCGTGGACTAGCGGGAGCCACGAGCAGTACTTC